The rows below give T cell receptor beta chains drawn from one sample of a study of shared clonotypes between healthy human individuals. Sequenced by immunoSEQ multiplex PCR; TCRdb stores in-frame clones only, minus some. Of 200,000 to 250,000 clones in the sample, 65% were seen once. The sequenced sample consisted of memory CD4+ T cells sorted from blood. The receptors were gathered from a man younger than 45 in good health. Both conserved end residues are part of each CDR3. The D gene is left open where the match is weak. A row's size may be missing; if present it is once, few, many or a size class.

d_call: TRBD1; clone_size: few; v_call: TRBV19; j_call: TRBJ2-7; cdr3_nt: TGTGCCACCGCCCAAGGGGACAGGCTCTACGAGCAGTACTTC; cdr3_aa: CATAQGDRLYEQYF
d_call: -; clone_size: few; v_call: TRBV4-2; j_call: TRBJ2-5; cdr3_nt: TGTGCCACCCGCCGCAAACCGGGACCCGGAGAGACCCAGTACTTC; cdr3_aa: CATRRKPGPGETQYF
d_call: -; clone_size: many; v_call: TRBV9; j_call: TRBJ2-7; cdr3_nt: TGTGCCAGCAGCGTCAAATCTCTAGGGCCTCCCCACGAGCAGTACTTC; cdr3_aa: CASSVKSLGPPHEQYF
d_call: TRBD1; clone_size: -; v_call: TRBV7-2; j_call: TRBJ2-7; cdr3_nt: TGTGCCAGCAGCTTAGCCCCCCTCGCGGACAGGGCCTACGAGCAGTACTTC; cdr3_aa: CASSLAPLADRAYEQYF
d_call: -; clone_size: few; v_call: TRBV5-5; j_call: TRBJ2-5; cdr3_nt: TGTGCCAGCAGCGCGGAGCAGGGTGCGCAAGAGACCCAGTACTTC; cdr3_aa: CASSAEQGAQETQYF
d_call: -; clone_size: -; v_call: TRBV11-2; j_call: TRBJ2-7; cdr3_nt: TGTGCCAGCAGCCCAGGGGCGCGGACCTACGAGCAGTACTTC; cdr3_aa: CASSPGARTYEQYF
d_call: TRBD1; clone_size: -; v_call: TRBV5-4; j_call: TRBJ1-5; cdr3_nt: TGTGCCAGCAGCTCCATAAGGAAAGGGACAGGACGCAATCAGCCCCAGCATTTT; cdr3_aa: CASSSIRKGTGRNQPQHF
d_call: TRBD2; clone_size: -; v_call: TRBV5-4; j_call: TRBJ2-1; cdr3_nt: TGTGCCAGCAGCTCGGGGGGTAGGCTCTTTGGGCAGTTCTTC; cdr3_aa: CASSSGGRLFGQFF
d_call: -; clone_size: many; v_call: TRBV19; j_call: TRBJ1-4; cdr3_nt: TGTGCCAGTAGTATCGGGGGGAATAATGAAAAACTGTTTTTT; cdr3_aa: CASSIGGNNEKLFF
d_call: -; clone_size: -; v_call: TRBV9; j_call: TRBJ1-3; cdr3_nt: TGTGCCAGCTCTGAGGTCTCTGGAAACACCATATATTTT; cdr3_aa: CASSEVSGNTIYF
d_call: -; clone_size: -; v_call: TRBV4-3; j_call: TRBJ2-7; cdr3_nt: TGCGCCAGCAGCCAAGACCACCGCGCGCTCGAGCAGTACTTC; cdr3_aa: CASSQDHRALEQYF
d_call: TRBD2; clone_size: many; v_call: TRBV5-6; j_call: TRBJ2-1; cdr3_nt: TGTGCCAGCAGCTTCCACGGACTAGGTGGCGTTGAGCAGTTCTTC; cdr3_aa: CASSFHGLGGVEQFF
d_call: -; clone_size: -; v_call: TRBV7-9; j_call: TRBJ1-5; cdr3_nt: TGTGCCAGCAGCTTAGGTTCCGGCGGTCAGCCCCAGCATTTT; cdr3_aa: CASSLGSGGQPQHF
d_call: TRBD1; clone_size: -; v_call: TRBV6-5; j_call: TRBJ2-6; cdr3_nt: TGTGCCAGCAAGGAGACAGGGACTGGGGCCAACGTCCTGACTTTC; cdr3_aa: CASKETGTGANVLTF
d_call: -; clone_size: -; v_call: TRBV5-5; j_call: TRBJ2-7; cdr3_nt: TGTGCCAGCAGCTTGGAGCCATCCCGGTACGAGCAGTACTTC; cdr3_aa: CASSLEPSRYEQYF
d_call: -; clone_size: many; v_call: TRBV6-1; j_call: TRBJ2-2; cdr3_nt: TGTGCCAGCAGGATGGGGGTATTAAACACCGGGGAGCTGTTTTTT; cdr3_aa: CASRMGVLNTGELFF